This entry describes one T cell receptor beta chain. The antigen remains unidentified. The entry originates in a study of cytomegalovirus exposure and HLA in healthy donors. Study-wide background: A prior study identified 120 million or so unique TCR beta sequences from about 200 million T cells. Findings and limits, study-wide: Within an earlier analysis, most TCR beta V segments proved productive either about 87% or about 30% of the time.

PCR employed 60 Vbeta and 13 Jbeta primers. In the original processing: Later, an analysis found 80 million or so unique TCR beta chains, and 8.5 million to 14 million of these were shared. TCRdb keeps only in-frame clones here, not all; method: immunoSEQ multiplex PCR. V, J and clone size reflect that table, while D and trimming were determined from the DNA. The table shows 120,000 or so clones, with about three quarters occurring only once. The CDR3 covers 15 residues. V was cut by 5 bases and J by 1 base, with 11 bases left in between. Germline CDR1 and CDR2: LNHDA and SQIVND (reference sequence). The sequence was obtained from a woman aged 35 to 49 in good health and CMV-seronegative. The V gene is TRBV19, the J gene TRBJ2-2; D is possibly TRBD1 (5 bases). The sequenced sample consisted of PBMCs. The CDR3: CASSWGALNTGELFF. Written as DNA, the CDR3 is TGTGCCAGTAGTTGGGGCGCCCTGAACACCGGGGAGCTGTTTTTT.